This passage covers 4 T cell receptor beta chains from one sample sequenced in a study of beta chain features in type 1 diabetes. The entirety of the isolated RNA underwent reverse transcription, so expressed TCRB transcripts were sequenced. Data came from immunoSEQ multiplex PCR; TCRdb stores just in-frame clones and leaves some out. The sample lists 400,000 to 550,000 clones; about an eighth were seen once. The sample taken for sequencing was naive CD4+ T cells from blood. The receptors here all came from a young woman in good health.

The chain recombines TRBV7-2 with TRBJ2-3; D unresolved. Between the trimmed V and J ends, which lost 5 bases and 7 bases, there was a span of 13 bases. CDR1 is SGHTA, CDR2 FQGNSA, per germline. The CDR3 loop spans 13 amino acids. CDR3 region: CASSPPGGHTQYF. The CDR3 bases are TGTGCCAGCAGCCCACCCGGCGGACATACGCAGTATTTT.

This clone was observed a handful of times. The chain joins TRBV7-9 to TRBJ2-2, with D hard to call. The germline gives CDR1 SEHNR, CDR2 FQNEAQ (reference sequence). The CDR3 length is 13 residues. Trimming shortened V by 5 bases and J by 7 bases, and 11 bases separated the two germline ends. The CDR3 is CASSDGGNGELFF. The CDR3 DNA sequence: TGTGCCAGCAGCGACGGCGGAAACGGGGAGCTGTTTTTT.

This clone was counted between two and nine times. The rearrangement uses TRBV4-3 and TRBJ2-5; D not resolved. V lost 1 base, J lost 4 bases, and 16 bases lay in between. The CDR3 consists of 16 residues. Germline CDR1 is LGHNA and CDR2 is YSLEER. CDR3 nucleotides: TGCGCCAGCAGCCAAGCCCCTTTGGTGGGTGGAGAGACCCAGTACTTC. Translating gives CASSQAPLVGGETQYF.

V usage is TRBV18 and J usage is TRBJ2-7, with TRBD1 as a possible D gene (6 bases). The CDR3 is 14 amino acids. Trimming cost V 3 bases and J 0 bases, with 9 bases left between them. CDR1 and CDR2 (germline): KGHSH, LQKENI. The CDR3 sequence is CASSPGQTSYEQYF. The CDR3 DNA follows: TGTGCCAGCTCACCCGGACAGACCTCCTACGAGCAGTACTTC.